This T cell receptor (beta chain) came from a study of neurological immune-mediated disorders (dated by TCRdb to the late 2010s). About the study as a whole: Using UMI-based sequencing, the study compared peripheral blood TCR-beta repertoires from patients with HTLV-I-associated myelopathy (HAM/TSP), patients with multiple sclerosis, and healthy controls. The 90 to 120 TCR-beta libraries covered PBMC samples along with longitudinal samples, technical triplicates, and paired sorted CD4+ and CD8+ T-cell subsets. The cohort included approximately 68 subjects: around 15 with HAM/TSP, roughly 35 with multiple sclerosis, and some 20 healthy controls.

V is clipped by 8 bases and J by 0 bases, and the sequence between their germline boundaries is 14 bases long. There are 14 amino acids in the CDR3, from cysteine to phenylalanine inclusive. Of all the DNA, just the CDR3 is kept, 42 bases in frame from base 1. CDR1 MNHEY and CDR2 SVGAGI are derived from the germline V gene. Overall study outcomes, separate from this receptor: No identical CDR3 amino acid sequences were found to be shared among expanded clones across subjects, suggesting that TCR-beta repertoires were private in all groups. The highest TCR clonal expansion was observed in HAM/TSP patients, whereas the lowest was observed in MS patients, even when compared with healthy controls.

To synthesize cDNA, template-switch 5'RACE was performed with a primer carrying a 10-nucleotide random unique molecular identifier so that each TCR transcript was tagged. Every sequencing run covered 15-18 subjects and yielded more than 160 million TCR-beta sequences. The RNeasy kit was used for extraction of total RNA. TCR-beta VDJ regions were amplified with primers for the TCR constant region and the 5'RACE anchor, using the KAPA Real-time Library Amplification kit. A first PCR added sample indexes and Illumina adaptors, and a second PCR then raised library yield. After Ampure bead purification, the roughly 650 bp TCR product was size-selected on a 2% E-gel SizeSelection system. Library quality was checked on a Bioanalyzer, concentration was measured with Qubit, and libraries were quantified with the Kapa Library Quantification kit before pooling. Paired-end 2 x 150 bp sequencing of the libraries was performed on an Illumina HiSeq 2500. To increase sequence diversity, about 25-31% phiX was spiked into each library pool. In the original analysis: Quality-filtered reads were processed with the UMI-based MiGEC pipeline, and over 90% of raw TCR sequences were removed by the MiGEC pipeline during error correction. IMGT germline references were used for aligning VDJ genes, and each clonotype was defined as a unique CDR3 amino acid sequence together with its V-J genes. VDJtools evaluated clonal expansion, Shannon diversity and CDR3 relatedness (CalcPairwiseDistances, ClusterSamples); CLCbio workbench built phylogenetic trees. A clone was classed as expanded if it had 8 or more unique UMIs, a cutoff based on coefficient-of-variation modelling across technical triplicates. The raw public reads went through TCRdb reprocessing: fastp at Q25, MiXCR clone calling, in-frame beta chains kept. Each CDR3 protein gets just one entry, which takes the most common genes and DNA from the rows behind it. The V and J calls were not made by the authors but by TCRdb's processing. Recorded for this sample are approximately 30,000 distinct CDR3 sequences; about 15% of them occurred a single time. 25% to 35% of the sample comes from the top ten.

In regard to this clonotype: Its specific antigen is unknown. Base quality data are lacking; no much larger clone is found one base away.

Blood bank volunteers in Maryland, USA served as the healthy controls. Libraries from unsorted PBMCs were made from 2 million PBMCs kept in RNAlater at -80 degrees C until RNA extraction. Peripheral blood underwent Ficoll-Hypaque density gradient centrifugation to isolate PBMCs, which were then cryopreserved in liquid nitrogen. In this chain, TRBV6-5 is recombined with TRBJ2-7; the D gene is not confidently resolved. The sample was PBMCs. This sequence originates from a man between 65 and 85 years old in good health. The CDR3 has the sequence CASRADLSSYEQYF. The base sequence is TGTGCCAGCCGGGCCGACTTGAGCTCCTACGAGCAGTACTTC.